This T cell receptor (beta chain) is from a study of chemoradiotherapy in HPV16-positive cancers. The V segment lost 3 bases and the J segment 2 bases; nucleotides outside the gene matches: 9. The CDR3 runs to 16 residues. The assay was immunoSEQ multiplex PCR, and TCRdb's table has in-frame clones only and misses some. The repertoire holds about 14,000 clones, with over 85% as singletons. This clone has only a few counts. The gene calls are TRBV23-1 and TRBJ2-7; 8 nucleotides line up with TRBD1. TRBV23-1 is noted as an ORF with a role that remains uncertain. The TCR originated in a human donor with HPV-associated anogenital cancer. The sample in question was tumor tissue, obtained from a patient who underwent chemoradiotherapy. Written as DNA, the CDR3 is TGCGCCAGCAGTCACACGACAGGGGTGGGGGCCTACGAGCAGTACTTC. This gives the protein CASSHTTGVGAYEQYF.